A single T cell receptor (beta chain) is shown here with its context. Its cognate antigen is unknown. In making TCR cDNA, 5'RACE template switching added a universal primer site and UMIs to it. Via MiXCR, TCRdb re-called the 5' RACE reads, giving one row per CDR3 protein. The sample includes 400,000 or so distinct CDR3 sequences, about 19% of them seen just once. This entry is derived from a study of T cells after yellow fever vaccination. Whole-study results and caveats: High-abundance clonotypes from the bulk population could contaminate FACS-sorted repertoires. Subsequent to the booster, the majority of primary-vaccination clones reappeared (less than 97% CD4, more than 70% CD8). Clonotypes appearing in both CD4 and CD8 compartments existed, and their share was small.

The length of the CDR3 is 16 residues. V was trimmed by 0 bases and J by 0 bases, leaving 12 bases between them. Germline lookup yields CDR1 MRHNA and CDR2 SNTAGT. Material: PBMCs, obtained before the yellow fever booster vaccination. The chain joins TRBV6-4 to TRBJ2-7; D possibly corresponds to TRBD2 (6 bases). The origin of this receptor is a man aged 18 to 35 who received the YFV17D yellow fever vaccine. The DNA of the CDR3 is TGTGCCAGCAGTGACTCGAATGGCGGGGTCTCCTACGAGCAGTACGTC. It is translated as CASSDSNGGVSYEQYV.